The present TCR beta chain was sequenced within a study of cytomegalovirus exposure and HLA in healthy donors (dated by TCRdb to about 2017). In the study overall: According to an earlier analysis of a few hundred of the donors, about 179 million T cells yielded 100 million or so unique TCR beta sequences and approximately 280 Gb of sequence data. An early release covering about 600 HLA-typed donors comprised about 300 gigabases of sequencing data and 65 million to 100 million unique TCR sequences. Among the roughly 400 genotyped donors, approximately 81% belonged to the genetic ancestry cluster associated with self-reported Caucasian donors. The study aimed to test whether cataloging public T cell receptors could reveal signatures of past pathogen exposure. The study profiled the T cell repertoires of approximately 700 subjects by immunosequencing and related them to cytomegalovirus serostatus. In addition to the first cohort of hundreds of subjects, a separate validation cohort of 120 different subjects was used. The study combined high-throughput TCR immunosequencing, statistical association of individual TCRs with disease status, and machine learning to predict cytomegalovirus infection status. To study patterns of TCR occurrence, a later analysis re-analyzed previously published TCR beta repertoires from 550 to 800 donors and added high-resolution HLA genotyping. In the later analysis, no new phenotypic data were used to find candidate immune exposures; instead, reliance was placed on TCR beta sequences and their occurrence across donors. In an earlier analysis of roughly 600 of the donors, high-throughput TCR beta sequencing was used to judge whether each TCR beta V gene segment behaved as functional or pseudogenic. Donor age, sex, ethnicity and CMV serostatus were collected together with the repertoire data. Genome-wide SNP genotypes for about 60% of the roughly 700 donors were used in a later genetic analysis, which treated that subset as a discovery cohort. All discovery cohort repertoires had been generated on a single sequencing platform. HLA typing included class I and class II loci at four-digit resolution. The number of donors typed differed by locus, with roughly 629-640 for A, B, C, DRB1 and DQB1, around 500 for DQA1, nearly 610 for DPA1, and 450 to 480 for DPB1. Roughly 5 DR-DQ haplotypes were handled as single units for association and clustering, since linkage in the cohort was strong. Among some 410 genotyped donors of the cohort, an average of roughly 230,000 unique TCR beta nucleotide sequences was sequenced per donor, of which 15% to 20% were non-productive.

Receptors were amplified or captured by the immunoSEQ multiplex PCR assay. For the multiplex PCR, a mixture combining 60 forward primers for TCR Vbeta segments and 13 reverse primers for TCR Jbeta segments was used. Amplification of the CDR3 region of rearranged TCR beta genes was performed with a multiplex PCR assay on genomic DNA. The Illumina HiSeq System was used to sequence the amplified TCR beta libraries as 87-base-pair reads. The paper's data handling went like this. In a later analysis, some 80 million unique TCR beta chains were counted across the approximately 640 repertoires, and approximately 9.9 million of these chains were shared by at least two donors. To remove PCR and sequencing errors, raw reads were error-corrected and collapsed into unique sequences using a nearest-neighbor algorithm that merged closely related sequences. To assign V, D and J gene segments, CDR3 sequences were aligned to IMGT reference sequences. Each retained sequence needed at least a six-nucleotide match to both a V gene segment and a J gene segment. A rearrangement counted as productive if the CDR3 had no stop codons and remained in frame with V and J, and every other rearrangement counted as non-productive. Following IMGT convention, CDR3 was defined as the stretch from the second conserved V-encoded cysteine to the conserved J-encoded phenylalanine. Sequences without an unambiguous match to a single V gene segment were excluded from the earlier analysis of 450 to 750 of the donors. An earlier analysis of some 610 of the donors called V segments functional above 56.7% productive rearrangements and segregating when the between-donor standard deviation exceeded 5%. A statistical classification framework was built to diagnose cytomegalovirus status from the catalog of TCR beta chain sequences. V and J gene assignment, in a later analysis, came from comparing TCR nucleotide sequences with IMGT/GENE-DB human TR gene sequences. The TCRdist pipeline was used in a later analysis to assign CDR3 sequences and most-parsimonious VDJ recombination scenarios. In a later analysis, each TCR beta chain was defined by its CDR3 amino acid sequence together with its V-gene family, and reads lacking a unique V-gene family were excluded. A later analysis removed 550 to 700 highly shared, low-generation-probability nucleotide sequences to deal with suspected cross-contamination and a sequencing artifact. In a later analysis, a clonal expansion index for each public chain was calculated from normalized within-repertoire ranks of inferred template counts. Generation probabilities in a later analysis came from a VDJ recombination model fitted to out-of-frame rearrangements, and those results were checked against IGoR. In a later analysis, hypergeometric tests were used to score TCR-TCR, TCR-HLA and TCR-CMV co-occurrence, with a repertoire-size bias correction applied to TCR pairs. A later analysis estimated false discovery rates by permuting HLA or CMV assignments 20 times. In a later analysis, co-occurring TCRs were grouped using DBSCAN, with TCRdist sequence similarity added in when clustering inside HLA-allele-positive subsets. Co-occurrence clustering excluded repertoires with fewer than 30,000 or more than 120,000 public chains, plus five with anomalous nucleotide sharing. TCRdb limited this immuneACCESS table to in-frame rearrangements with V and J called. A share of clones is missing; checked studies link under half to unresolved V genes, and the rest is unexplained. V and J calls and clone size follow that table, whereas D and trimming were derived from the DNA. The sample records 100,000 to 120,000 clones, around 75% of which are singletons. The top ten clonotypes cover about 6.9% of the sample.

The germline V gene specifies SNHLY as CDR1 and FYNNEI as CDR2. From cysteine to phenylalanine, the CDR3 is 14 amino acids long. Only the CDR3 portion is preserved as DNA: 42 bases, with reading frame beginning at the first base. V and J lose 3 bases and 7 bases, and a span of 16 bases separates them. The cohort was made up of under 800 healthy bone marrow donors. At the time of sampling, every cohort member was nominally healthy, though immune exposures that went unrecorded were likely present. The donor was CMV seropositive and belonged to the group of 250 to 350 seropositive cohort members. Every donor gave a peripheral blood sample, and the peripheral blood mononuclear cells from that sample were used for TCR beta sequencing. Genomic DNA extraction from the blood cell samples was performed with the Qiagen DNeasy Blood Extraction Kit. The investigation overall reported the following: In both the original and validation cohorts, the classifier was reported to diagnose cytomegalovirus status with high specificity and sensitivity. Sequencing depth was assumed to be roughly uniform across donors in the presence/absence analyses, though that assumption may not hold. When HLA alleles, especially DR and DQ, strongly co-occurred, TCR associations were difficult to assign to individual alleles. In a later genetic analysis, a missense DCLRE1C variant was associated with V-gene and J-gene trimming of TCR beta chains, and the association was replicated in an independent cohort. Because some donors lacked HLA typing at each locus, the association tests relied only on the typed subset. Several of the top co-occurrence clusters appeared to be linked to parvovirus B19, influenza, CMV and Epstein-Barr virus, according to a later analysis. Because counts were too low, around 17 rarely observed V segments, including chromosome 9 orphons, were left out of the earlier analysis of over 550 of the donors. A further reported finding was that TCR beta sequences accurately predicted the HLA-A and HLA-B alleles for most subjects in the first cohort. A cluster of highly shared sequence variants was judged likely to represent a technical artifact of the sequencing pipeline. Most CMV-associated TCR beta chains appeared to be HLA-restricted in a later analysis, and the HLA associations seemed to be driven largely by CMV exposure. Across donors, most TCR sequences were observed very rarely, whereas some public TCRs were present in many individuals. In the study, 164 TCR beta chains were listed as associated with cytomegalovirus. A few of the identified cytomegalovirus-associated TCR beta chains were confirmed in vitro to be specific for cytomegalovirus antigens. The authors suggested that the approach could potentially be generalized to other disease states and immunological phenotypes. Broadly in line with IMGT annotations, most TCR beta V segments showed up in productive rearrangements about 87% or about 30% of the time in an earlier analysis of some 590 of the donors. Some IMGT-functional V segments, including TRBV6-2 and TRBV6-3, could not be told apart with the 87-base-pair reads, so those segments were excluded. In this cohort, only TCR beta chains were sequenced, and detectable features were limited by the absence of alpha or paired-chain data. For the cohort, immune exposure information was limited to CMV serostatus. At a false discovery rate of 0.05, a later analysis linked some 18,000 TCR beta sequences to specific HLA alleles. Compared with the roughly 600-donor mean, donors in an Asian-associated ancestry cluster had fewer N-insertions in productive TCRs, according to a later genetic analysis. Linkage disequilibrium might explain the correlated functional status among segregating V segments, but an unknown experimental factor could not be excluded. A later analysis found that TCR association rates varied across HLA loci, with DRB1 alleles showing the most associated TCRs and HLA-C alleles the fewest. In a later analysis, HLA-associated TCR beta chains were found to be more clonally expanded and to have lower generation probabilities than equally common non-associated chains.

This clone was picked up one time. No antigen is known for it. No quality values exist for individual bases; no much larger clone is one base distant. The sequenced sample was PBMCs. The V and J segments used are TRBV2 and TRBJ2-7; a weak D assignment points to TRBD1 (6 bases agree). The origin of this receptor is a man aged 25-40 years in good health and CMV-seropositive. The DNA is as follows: TGTGCCAGCAGTGAGCCTCGTACAGGACAGGAGCAGTACTTC. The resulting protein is CASSEPRTGQEQYF.